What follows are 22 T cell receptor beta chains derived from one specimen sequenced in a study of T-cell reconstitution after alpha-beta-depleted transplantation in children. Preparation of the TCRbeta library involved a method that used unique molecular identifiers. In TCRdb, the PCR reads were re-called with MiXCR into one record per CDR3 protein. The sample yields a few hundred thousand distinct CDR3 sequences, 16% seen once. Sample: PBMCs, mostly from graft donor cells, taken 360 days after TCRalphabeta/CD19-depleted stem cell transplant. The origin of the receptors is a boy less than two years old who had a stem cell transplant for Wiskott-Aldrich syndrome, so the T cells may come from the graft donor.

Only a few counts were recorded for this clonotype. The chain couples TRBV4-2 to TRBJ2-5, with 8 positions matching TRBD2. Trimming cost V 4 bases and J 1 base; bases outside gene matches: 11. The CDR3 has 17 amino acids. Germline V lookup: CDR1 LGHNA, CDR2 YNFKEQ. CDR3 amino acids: CASSPLAGGGTQETQYF. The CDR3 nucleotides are TGTGCCAGCAGCCCTTTGGCCGGGGGGGGGACCCAAGAGACCCAGTACTTC.

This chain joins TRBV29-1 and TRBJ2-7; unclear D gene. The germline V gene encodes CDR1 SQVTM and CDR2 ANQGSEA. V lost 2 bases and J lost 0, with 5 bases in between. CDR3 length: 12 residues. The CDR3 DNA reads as TGCAGCGTTGAAAAGAACTCCTACGAGCAGTACTTC. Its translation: CSVEKNSYEQYF.

The CDR3 reads CASSLLPGTGGDYEQYF. Written as DNA, the CDR3 is TGTGCCAGCAGCCTACTCCCCGGGACAGGGGGCGACTACGAGCAGTACTTC. The chain links TRBV7-9 to TRBJ2-7, with 12 bases matching TRBD1. The trim removed 5 bases at V and 3 bases at J, leaving 11 bases unmatched. This CDR3 comprises 17 residues. Looked up from germline, CDR1 is SEHNR and CDR2 is FQNEAQ (reference sequence).

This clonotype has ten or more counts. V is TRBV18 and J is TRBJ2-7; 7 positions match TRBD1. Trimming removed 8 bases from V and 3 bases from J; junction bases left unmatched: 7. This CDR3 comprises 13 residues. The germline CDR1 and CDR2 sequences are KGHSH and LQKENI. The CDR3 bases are TGTGCCAGCAGCCCTCGGGACAGCTACGAGCAGTACTTC. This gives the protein CASSPRDSYEQYF. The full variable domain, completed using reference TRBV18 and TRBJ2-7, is NAGVMQNPRHLVRRRGQEARLRCSPMKGHSHVYWYRQLPEEGLKFMVYLQKENIIDESGMPKERFSAEFPKEGPSILRIQQVVRGDSAAYFCASSPRDSYEQYFGPGTRLTVT.

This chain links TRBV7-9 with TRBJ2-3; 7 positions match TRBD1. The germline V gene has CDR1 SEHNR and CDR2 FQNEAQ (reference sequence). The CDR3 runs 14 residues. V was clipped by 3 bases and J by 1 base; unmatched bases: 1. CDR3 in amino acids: CASSFDRGTDTQYF. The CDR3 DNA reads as TGTGCCAGCAGCTTTGACAGGGGCACAGATACGCAGTATTTT.

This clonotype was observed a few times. The CDR3 is CASLPVASGRRSEQFF. Written as DNA, the CDR3 is TGTGCCTCCCTACCGGTGGCTAGCGGGCGAAGGAGTGAGCAGTTCTTC. This sequence joins TRBV13 and TRBJ2-1, with 8 positions matching TRBD2. The V and J ends lost 11 bases and 9 bases, in that order; junction bases with no gene match: 21. Germline V gene sequence: CDR1 PRHDT, CDR2 FYEKMQ (reference sequence). The CDR3 covers 16 residues.

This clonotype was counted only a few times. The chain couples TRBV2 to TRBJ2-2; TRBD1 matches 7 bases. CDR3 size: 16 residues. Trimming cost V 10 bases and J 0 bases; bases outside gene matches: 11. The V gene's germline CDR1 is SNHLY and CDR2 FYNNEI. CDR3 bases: TGTGCCAATCTTCTCAGGGGGTCTTCGAACACCGGGGAGCTGTTTTTT. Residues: CANLLRGSSNTGELFF.

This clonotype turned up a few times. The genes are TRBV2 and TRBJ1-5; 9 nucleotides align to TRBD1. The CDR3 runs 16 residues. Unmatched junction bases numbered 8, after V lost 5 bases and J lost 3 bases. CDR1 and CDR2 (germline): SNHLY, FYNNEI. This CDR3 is CASSKLRDRVNQPQHF. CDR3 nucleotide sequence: TGTGCCAGCAGTAAGTTACGGGACAGGGTCAATCAGCCCCAGCATTTT.

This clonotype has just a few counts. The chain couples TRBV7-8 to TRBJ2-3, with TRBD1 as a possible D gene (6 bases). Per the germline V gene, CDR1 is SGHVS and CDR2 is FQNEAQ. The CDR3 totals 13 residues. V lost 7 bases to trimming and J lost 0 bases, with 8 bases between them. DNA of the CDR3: TGTGCCAGCAACCAGGGGAGCACAGATACGCAGTATTTT. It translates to CASNQGSTDTQYF.

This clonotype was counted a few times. CDR3 bases: TGTGCCAGCAGCACTAGCGGGAGGGCCGCGGAGACCCAGTACTTC. It specifies CASSTSGRAAETQYF. This chain connects TRBV7-8 to TRBJ2-5; 13 nucleotides align to TRBD2. J lost 5 bases, V lost 5 bases, and 5 bases had no gene match. Germline CDR1 and CDR2: SGHVS and FQNEAQ. CDR3 length: 15 residues. Based on the CDR3 plus reference TRBV7-8 and TRBJ2-5, the full variable domain is GAGVSQSPRYKVAKRGQDVALRCDPISGHVSLFWYQQALGQGPEFLTYFQNEAQLDKSGLPSDRFFAERPEGSVSTLKIQRTQQEDSAVYLCASSTSGRAAETQYFGPGTRLLVL.

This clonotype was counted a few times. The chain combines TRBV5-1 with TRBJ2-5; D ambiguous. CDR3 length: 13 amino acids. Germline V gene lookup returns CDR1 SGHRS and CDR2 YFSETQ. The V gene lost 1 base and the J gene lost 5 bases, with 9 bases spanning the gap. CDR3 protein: CASSLFRSETQYF. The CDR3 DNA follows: TGCGCCAGCAGCTTGTTCCGATCGGAGACCCAGTACTTC.

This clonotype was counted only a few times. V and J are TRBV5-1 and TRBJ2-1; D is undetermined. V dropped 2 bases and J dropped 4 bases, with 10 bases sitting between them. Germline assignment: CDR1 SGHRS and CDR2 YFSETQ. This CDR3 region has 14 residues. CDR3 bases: TGCGCCAGCAGCTTTCCCGGCGTTTACAATGAGCAGTTCTTC. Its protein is CASSFPGVYNEQFF.

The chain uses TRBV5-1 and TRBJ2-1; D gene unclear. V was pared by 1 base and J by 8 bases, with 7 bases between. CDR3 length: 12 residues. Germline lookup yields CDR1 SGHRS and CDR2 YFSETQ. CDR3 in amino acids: CASSLSLDEQFF. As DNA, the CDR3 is TGCGCCAGCAGCTTGTCATTAGATGAGCAGTTCTTC.

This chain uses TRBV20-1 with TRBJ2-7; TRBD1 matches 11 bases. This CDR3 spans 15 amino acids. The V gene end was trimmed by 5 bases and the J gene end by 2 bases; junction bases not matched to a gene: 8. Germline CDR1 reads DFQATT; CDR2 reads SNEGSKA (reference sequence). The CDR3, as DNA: TGCAGTGCTCTTAACCCGGGACAGGGGGCCTACGAGCAGTACTTC. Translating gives CSALNPGQGAYEQYF.

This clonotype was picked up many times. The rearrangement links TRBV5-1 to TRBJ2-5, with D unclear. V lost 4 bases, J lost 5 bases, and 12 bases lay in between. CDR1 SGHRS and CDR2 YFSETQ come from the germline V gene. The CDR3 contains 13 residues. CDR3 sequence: CASSPLSSETQYF. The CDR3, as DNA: TGCGCCAGCAGCCCCCTGTCGAGCGAGACCCAGTACTTC.

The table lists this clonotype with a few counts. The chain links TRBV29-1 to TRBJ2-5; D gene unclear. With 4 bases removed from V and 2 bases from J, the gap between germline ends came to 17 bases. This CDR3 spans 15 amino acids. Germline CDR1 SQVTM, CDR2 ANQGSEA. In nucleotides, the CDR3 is TGCAGCGTTGTGAAGAGAATACCCCTTCAAGAGACCCAGTACTTC. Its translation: CSVVKRIPLQETQYF.

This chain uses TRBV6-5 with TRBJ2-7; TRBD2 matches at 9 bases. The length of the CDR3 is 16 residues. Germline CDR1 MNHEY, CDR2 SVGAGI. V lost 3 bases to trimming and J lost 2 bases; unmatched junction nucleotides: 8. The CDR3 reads CASSYSTSGGTYEQYF. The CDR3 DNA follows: TGTGCCAGCAGTTATTCGACTAGCGGCGGTACCTACGAGCAGTACTTC.

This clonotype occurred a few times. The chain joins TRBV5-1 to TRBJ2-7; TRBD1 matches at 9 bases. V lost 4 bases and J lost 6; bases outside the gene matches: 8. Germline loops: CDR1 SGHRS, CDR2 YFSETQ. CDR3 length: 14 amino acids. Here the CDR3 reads CASSAGTGKGEQYF. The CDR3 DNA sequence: TGCGCCAGCAGCGCCGGGACAGGGAAGGGCGAGCAGTACTTC.

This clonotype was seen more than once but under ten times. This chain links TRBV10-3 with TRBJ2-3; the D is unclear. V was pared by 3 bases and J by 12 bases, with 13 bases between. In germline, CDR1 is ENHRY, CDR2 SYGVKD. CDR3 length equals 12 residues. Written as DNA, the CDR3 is TGTGCCATCAGTGACGGAGTCCCCTCCCAGTATTTT. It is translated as CAISDGVPSQYF.

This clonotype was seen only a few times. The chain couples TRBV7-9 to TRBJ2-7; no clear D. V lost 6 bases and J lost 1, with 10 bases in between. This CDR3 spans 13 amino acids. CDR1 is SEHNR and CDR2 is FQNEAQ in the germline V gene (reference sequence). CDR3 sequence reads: CASSHRDSYEQYF. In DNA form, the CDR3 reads TGTGCCAGCAGTCACAGAGATTCCTACGAGCAGTACTTC. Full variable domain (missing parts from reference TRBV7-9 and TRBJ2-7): DTGVSQNPRHKITKRGQNVTFRCDPISEHNRLYWYRQTLGQGPEFLTYFQNEAQLEKSRLLSDRFSAERPKGSFSTLEIQRTEQGDSAMYLCASSHRDSYEQYFGPGTRLTVT.

The DNA of the CDR3 is TGTGCCAGCAGTGTAAGGGTAGGGGGGGCTGGGAATGAGCAGTTCTTC. Encoded protein: CASSVRVGGAGNEQFF. The J gene is TRBJ2-1, the V gene TRBV27; D is possibly TRBD2 (7 bases). The V end lost 5 bases, the J end lost 7 bases, and 21 bases lay between the germline ends. CDR1 and CDR2 from the germline V gene are MNHEY and SMNVEV (reference sequence). The CDR3 consists of 16 residues.

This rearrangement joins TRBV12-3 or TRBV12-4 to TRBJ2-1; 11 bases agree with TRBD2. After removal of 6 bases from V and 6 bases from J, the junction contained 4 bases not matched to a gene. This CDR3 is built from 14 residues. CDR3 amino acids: CASSPTSGINEQFF. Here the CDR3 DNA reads TGTGCCAGCAGCCCGACTAGCGGGATCAATGAGCAGTTCTTC.